This entry describes one T cell receptor beta chain. Trimming pared 1 base from V and 7 bases from J, leaving 10 bases between. The CDR3 extends over 12 amino acids. Germline V CDR1 and CDR2: GTSNPN, SVGIG (reference sequence). The sample comes from a study of blood T cell repertoires in COVID-19. The repertoire was sequenced with immunoSEQ multiplex PCR; TCRdb's copy has only in-frame clones and lacks some. The sample yields approximately 100,000 clones, around 90% seen once. The chain combines TRBV30 with TRBJ1-2; D uncertain. What was sequenced was peripheral blood. The receptor comes from a woman in her sixties with acute or convalescent COVID-19. This CDR3 reads CAWSASAGGYTF. For the CDR3, the DNA is TGTGCCTGGAGTGCATCCGCCGGTGGCTACACCTTC.